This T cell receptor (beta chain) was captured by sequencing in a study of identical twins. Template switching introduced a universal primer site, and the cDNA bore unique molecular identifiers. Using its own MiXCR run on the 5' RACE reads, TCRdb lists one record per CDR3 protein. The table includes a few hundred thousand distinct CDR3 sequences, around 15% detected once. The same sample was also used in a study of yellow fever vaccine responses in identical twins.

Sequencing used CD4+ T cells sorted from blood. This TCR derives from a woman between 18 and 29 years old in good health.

The CDR3 DNA is TGCGCCAGCAGCCTTAGCGGGGTAGGGCGAGAGACCCAGTACTTC. Amino acids: CASSLSGVGRETQYF. This chain connects TRBV5-1 to TRBJ2-5; 8 bases fit TRBD2. The germline gives CDR1 SGHRS, CDR2 YFSETQ. This CDR3 has 15 residues. After removal of 4 bases from V and 4 bases from J, the junction contained 9 bases not matched to a gene.